The 32 T cell receptor beta chains in this list originate from one sample, sequenced in a study of regulatory T cells in long-lasting Graves disease. Arm-PCR with iRepertoire HTBI primers amplified the CDR3 regions for these TCR beta libraries. TCRdb ran MiXCR on the multiplex PCR reads and lists one entry per CDR3 protein. This table holds approximately 400,000 distinct CDR3 sequences, about 16% found once. The time point was: newly diagnosed GD, antithyroid drugs for less than 3 months. With RNA extracted from PBMCs as input, the TCR library was made. This specimen was peripheral blood mononuclear cells (PBMCs), taken at new diagnosis, from a patient treated with antithyroid drugs. These receptors originate from a female donor with Graves disease.

This chain joins TRBV27 and TRBJ2-2; D unclear. V was pared by 2 bases and J by 8 bases, with 6 bases between. Germline V lookup: CDR1 MNHEY, CDR2 SMNVEV (reference sequence). This CDR3 is 12 amino acids long. The CDR3 bases are TGTGCCAGCAGTTTAACCGCAGGGGAGCTGTTTTTT. Amino acids: CASSLTAGELFF.

The chain employs TRBV10-2 and TRBJ2-7; either TRBD1 or TRBD2 may fit D (5 bases each). From germline, CDR1 is WSHSY and CDR2 SAAADI. V shed 3 bases and J shed 2 bases, with 8 bases lying between them. The CDR3 is 13 amino acids. CDR3 sequence (DNA): TGCGCCAGCAGTGAAGGGGAGACCTACGAGCAGTACTTC. Residues: CASSEGETYEQYF.

Regarding this clonotype: A much larger clone lies one base from this, so it may be a read error. The chain combines TRBV7-2 with TRBJ2-2; a weak D match, TRBD1 (6 bases). Per the germline V gene, CDR1 is SGHTA and CDR2 is FQGNSA. The CDR3 sequence is 14 residues long. The CDR3 protein is CACSLAQGRRELFF. CDR3 DNA: TGTGCCTGCAGCTTAGCGCAGGGGCGGCGGGAGCTGTTTTTT.

This clonotype was counted at least ten times. The DNA for the CDR3 is TGTGCCAGCAGCGGAGGGAGGAGTGTGTACTTC. Protein product: CASSGGRSVYF. The J gene is TRBJ2-7, the V gene TRBV28; D might be TRBD2 (6 bases). Trimming stripped 6 bases from V and 12 bases from J, with 15 bases between. This CDR3 has 11 residues. Germline V CDR1 and CDR2: MDHEN, SYDVKM. Combining the CDR3 with reference TRBV28 and TRBJ2-7 gives the whole variable domain DVKVTQSSRYLVKRTGEKVFLECVQDMDHENMFWYRQDPGLGLRLIYFSYDVKMKEKGDIPEGYSVSREKKERFSLILESASTNQTSMYLCASSGGRSVYFGPGTRLTVT.

This clonotype was observed many times. The chain uses TRBV5-5 and TRBJ1-6; a weak D match, TRBD1 (6 bases). Germline loops: CDR1 SGHKS, CDR2 YYEKEE (reference sequence). The CDR3 is 16 residues long. The germline V and J ends were trimmed by 4 bases and 1 base, with 12 bases remaining between them. The CDR3 loop reads CASSVGQWSYNSPLHF. The CDR3 coding sequence is TGTGCCAGCAGCGTTGGACAGTGGTCCTATAATTCACCCCTCCACTTT. The whole variable domain, remainder taken from reference TRBV5-5 and TRBJ1-6, is DAGVTQSPTHLIKTRGQQVTLRCSPISGHKSVSWYQQVLGQGPQFIFQYYEKEERGRGNFPDRFSARQFPNYSSELNVNALLLGDSALYLCASSVGQWSYNSPLHFGNGTRLTVT.

There are a few counts of this clonotype. A far more abundant clone sits one base away, making this likely a read error. CDR3 loop: CASSDPDRVSGELFF. CDR3 bases: TGTGCCAGCAGTGACCCAGACAGGGTATCCGGGGAGCTGTTTTTT. The chain employs TRBV27 and TRBJ2-2, with 7 positions matching TRBD1. Germline assignment: CDR1 MNHEY and CDR2 SMNVEV (reference sequence). This CDR3 region has 15 residues. After removal of 5 bases from V and 6 bases from J, the junction contained 9 bases not matched to a gene.

This clonotype was counted many times. The rearrangement links TRBV28 to TRBJ2-2, with 14 nucleotides matching TRBD2. Trimming at V came to 1 base and at J to 1 base, leaving 2 bases not matched to a gene. In germline, CDR1 is MDHEN, CDR2 SYDVKM. The CDR3 runs to 18 residues. CDR3 nucleotides: TGTGCCAGCAGTTTATCAGGACTAGCGGGAGGGAACACCGGGGAGCTGTTTTTT. It encodes CASSLSGLAGGNTGELFF.

In this sample, this clonotype turned up a few times. This sequence joins TRBV27 and TRBJ2-1, with 9 nucleotides matching TRBD2. The CDR3 has 17 residues. CDR1 and CDR2 (germline): MNHEY, SMNVEV (reference sequence). V gave up 4 bases and J gave up 3 bases; unmatched junction bases: 10. This chain's CDR3 is CASSSVSSGKGYNEQFF. The CDR3 DNA follows: TGTGCCAGCAGTTCCGTTTCTAGCGGGAAGGGCTACAATGAGCAGTTCTTC.

The chain recombines TRBV7-2 with TRBJ2-1; D remains ambiguous. The CDR3 has 16 amino acids. V dropped 4 bases and J dropped 1 base, with 14 bases sitting between them. Germline V lookup: CDR1 SGHTA, CDR2 FQGNSA. The CDR3 DNA follows: TGTGCCAGCAGCTGGATGACGGCAGGTTCCTACAATGAGCAGTTCTTC. Its protein is CASSWMTAGSYNEQFF.

The rearrangement uses TRBV9 and TRBJ2-1; 10 bases fit TRBD2. CDR1 is SGDLS and CDR2 is YYNGEE in the germline V gene. J lost 1 base, V lost 5 bases, and 3 bases had no gene match. The CDR3 has 15 residues. CDR3 DNA sequence: TGTGCCAGCAGGAGCGGGGGGGCGTCCTACAATGAGCAGTTCTTC. It encodes CASRSGGASYNEQFF.

This clonotype was recorded many times. The V gene is TRBV20-1, the J gene TRBJ1-4, with 7 bases matching TRBD1. This CDR3 contains 14 residues. Trimming removed 3 bases from V and 8 bases from J; junction bases left unmatched: 9. CDR1 is DFQATT and CDR2 is SNEGSKA in the germline V gene (reference sequence). CDR3 nucleotide sequence: TGCAGTGCTAGCCGGGACAGCGGTTACGAAAAACTGTTTTTT. Its translation: CSASRDSGYEKLFF.

The chain couples TRBV5-1 to TRBJ2-5; D is ambiguous. This CDR3 spans 15 amino acids. The V end was cut by 6 bases, the J end by 3 bases, with 18 bases between. CDR1 SGHRS and CDR2 YFSETQ come from the germline V gene. The CDR3 protein is CASNTLGAEKETQYF. CDR3 in DNA: TGCGCCAGCAATACCCTCGGTGCAGAAAAAGAGACCCAGTACTTC.

This clonotype was recorded many times. CDR3 protein: CASSFGVRPMEGYTF. The CDR3 nucleotides are TGTGCCAGCAGTTTCGGTGTTCGGCCCATGGAGGGCTACACCTTC. This sequence joins TRBV12-3 or TRBV12-4 and TRBJ1-2; D gene ambiguous. The CDR3 has 15 residues. The ends were cut back, 3 bases at V and 8 bases at J, with 19 bases in the middle.

A word on this clonotype: One end of the junction fails to match germline, which may point to a read error. This chain joins TRBV5-1 and TRBJ1-5, with D uncertain. The germline V gene has CDR1 SGHRS and CDR2 YFSETQ. The CDR3 is 14 amino acids. CDR3 coding DNA: TGTGCCAGCAGCGTAGAGGACGGCAATCAGCCCCAGCATTTT. Translating it yields CASSVEDGNQPQHF.

The chain employs TRBV5-1 and TRBJ2-7, with D unresolved. V lost 4 bases and J 4 bases, leaving 9 bases between the germline ends. CDR1 is SGHRS, CDR2 YFSETQ, per germline. The CDR3 has 12 residues. CDR3 nucleotide sequence: TGCGCCAGCAGCAGAGGAGATTACGAGCAGTACTTC. This codes for CASSRGDYEQYF. The full variable domain, with the rest looked up from reference TRBV5-1 and TRBJ2-7, is KAGVTQTPRYLIKTRGQQVTLSCSPISGHRSVSWYQQTPGQGLQFLFEYFSETQRNKGNFPGRFSGRQFSNSRSEMNVSTLELGDSALYLCASSRGDYEQYFGPGTRLTVT.

This clonotype occurred many times. The chain couples TRBV5-1 to TRBJ1-2, with D tentatively TRBD1 (6 bases). This CDR3 region has 12 residues. Germline V gene lookup returns CDR1 SGHRS and CDR2 YFSETQ. V was pared by 4 bases and J by 6 bases, with 10 bases between. The CDR3 coding sequence is TGCGCCAGCAGCCAAAAGGGGGATGGCTACACCTTC. This gives the protein CASSQKGDGYTF.

This clonotype showed up many times. The V gene is TRBV5-5, the J gene TRBJ1-4; D gene ambiguous. The CDR3 consists of 13 residues. Germline values: CDR1 SGHKS, CDR2 YYEKEE (reference sequence). The V gene lost 2 bases and the J gene lost 6 bases, with 8 bases spanning the gap. CDR3 protein: CASSFQSYEKLFF. The CDR3 region has the DNA TGTGCCAGCAGCTTCCAGTCATATGAAAAACTGTTTTTT.

This clonotype was recorded many times. The gene calls are TRBV12-3 or TRBV12-4 and TRBJ2-7; possibly TRBD1 for D (5 bases). Trimming removed 3 bases from V and 6 bases from J, with 9 bases in between. The CDR3 contains 12 residues. This chain's CDR3 is CASSFSRAEQYF. As DNA, the CDR3 is TGTGCCAGCAGTTTCTCCAGGGCCGAGCAGTACTTC.

V gene TRBV2 combines with J gene TRBJ2-5; the match to TRBD2 covers 14 bases. The DNA end is more similar to TRBJ2-1, so the J call may be wrong. The CDR3 runs to 15 residues. The germline gives CDR1 SNHLY, CDR2 FYNNEI. Here the CDR3 DNA reads TGTGCCAGCAGTAAAGGGGGACTAGCGGGAGTAAAGCAGTTCTTC. This codes for CASSKGGLAGVKQFF.

This clonotype was seen many times. The chain couples TRBV10-3 to TRBJ2-2; perhaps TRBD2 as D (6 bases). Germline lookup yields CDR1 ENHRY and CDR2 SYGVKD. CDR3 length equals 14 residues. V lost 0 bases and J lost 6, with 8 bases in between. The CDR3 DNA follows: TGTGCCATCAGTGAGTCACCGGGGGCCGGGGAGCTGTTTTTT. It translates to CAISESPGAGELFF.

V is TRBV6-1 and J is TRBJ2-3, with 7 bases identical to TRBD2. This CDR3 is built from 16 residues. V lost 6 bases, J lost 5 bases, and 14 bases stayed unmatched. Germline values: CDR1 MNHNS, CDR2 SASEGT. This CDR3 reads CASSWLLAGEGDTQYF. For the CDR3, the DNA is TGTGCCAGCAGCTGGCTGTTGGCGGGAGAAGGAGATACGCAGTATTTT.

This clonotype was counted once. The conserved final phenylalanine or tryptophan is absent from the CDR3, which likely points to a read error. J is TRBJ1-1 and V is TRBV5-1, with TRBD1 identical over 9 bases. The CDR3 runs to 13 residues. V trimming: 4 bases; J trimming: 8 bases; junction bases outside the gene matches: 6. Germline CDR1 and CDR2: SGHRS and YFSETQ. DNA of the CDR3: TGCGCCAGCAGCCAGGACAGGGGCCAAGAAGCTTTCTCT. This encodes CASSQDRGQEAFS.

This clonotype was counted ten times or more. Written as DNA, the CDR3 is TGTGCCAGCAGCTTGGGTAGCGGGGGGTACACAGATACGCAGTATTTT. Amino acid sequence: CASSLGSGGYTDTQYF. This chain joins TRBV7-3 and TRBJ2-3, with 10 bases that match TRBD2. Germline trimming cut 3 bases from V and 2 bases from J; bases unmatched to any gene: 5. This CDR3 region has 16 residues. Germline V gene sequence: CDR1 SGHTA, CDR2 FQGTGA.

This clonotype was found many times. This chain links TRBV3-1 with TRBJ1-2; D unresolved. The CDR3 runs 14 residues. Germline assignment: CDR1 LGHDT and CDR2 YNNKEL (reference sequence). The V end lost 0 bases, the J end lost 4 bases, and 9 bases lay between the germline ends. The DNA of the CDR3 is TGTGCCAGCAGCCAAGAAAGGGTTATCTATGGCTACACCTTC. Its protein product is CASSQERVIYGYTF. Full variable domain (outside the CDR3, taken from reference TRBV3-1 and TRBJ1-2): DTAVSQTPKYLVTQMGNDKSIKCEQNLGHDTMYWYKQDSKKFLKIMFSYNNKELIINETVPNRFSPKSPDKAHLNLHINSLELGDSAVYFCASSQERVIYGYTFGSGTRLTVV.

In the case of this clonotype: It is likely a read error: a sequence one base away is far more abundant. The chain is built from TRBV28 and TRBJ2-5; 8 nucleotides align to TRBD2. The CDR3 length is 15 residues. CDR1 is MDHEN and CDR2 is SYDVKM in the germline V gene. CDR3 protein: CASSDREGPYNEQLF. CDR3 sequence (DNA): TGTGCCAGCAGCGACCGGGAGGGCCCCTACAATGAGCAGCTCTTC.

This chain joins TRBV12-3 or TRBV12-4 and TRBJ1-2; D call uncertain. Trimming removed 1 base from V and 7 bases from J, with 10 bases in between. This CDR3 has 13 residues. CDR3 in amino acids: CASSLETAAGYTF. The CDR3 DNA is TGTGCCAGCAGTTTAGAGACGGCCGCTGGCTACACCTTC.

The genes are TRBV7-9 and TRBJ1-2, with unresolved D. Germline V gene sequence: CDR1 SEHNR, CDR2 FQNEAQ (reference sequence). Trimming shortened V by 5 bases and J by 7 bases, and 20 bases separated the two germline ends. This CDR3 spans 15 amino acids. CDR3 sequence reads: CASSPPDGQGFGYTF. The DNA of the CDR3 is TGTGCCAGCAGCCCCCCTGACGGGCAAGGTTTTGGCTACACCTTC.

Ten or more counts support this clonotype. V is TRBV6-2 or TRBV6-3 and J is TRBJ1-1, with D possibly being TRBD1 (6 bases). Trimming shortened V by 0 bases and J by 5 bases, and 10 bases separated the two germline ends. Germline V lookup: CDR1 MNHEY, CDR2 SVGEGT. CDR3 size: 14 residues. The CDR3 bases are TGTGCCAGCAGTTACTCAGGGGGAGGGACTGAAGCTTTCTTT. Translating gives CASSYSGGGTEAFF.

This clonotype was seen at least ten times. The V call is TRBV20-1, the J call TRBJ2-7; the D gene is possibly TRBD2 (5 bases). Germline values: CDR1 DFQATT, CDR2 SNEGSKA (reference sequence). V lost 3 bases and J 3 bases, leaving 18 bases between the germline ends. The CDR3 spans 15 residues. The CDR3 DNA follows: TGCAGTGCTAGTCGCGGGCAGGATCTTATCTACGAGCAGTACTTC. Translating it yields CSASRGQDLIYEQYF.

This clonotype was found many times. V is TRBV3-1 and J is TRBJ2-2; a possible D gene is TRBD1 (5 bases). The CDR3 has 14 amino acids. Between the trimmed V and J ends, which lost 3 bases and 3 bases, there was a span of 8 bases. The germline gives CDR1 LGHDT, CDR2 YNNKEL (reference sequence). In DNA form, the CDR3 reads TGTGCCAGCAGCCACCTGACAGACACCGGGGAGCTGTTTTTT. Translating gives CASSHLTDTGELFF.

The table lists this clonotype with many counts. V usage is TRBV29-1 and J usage is TRBJ2-3; a weak D match, TRBD2 (6 bases). The CDR3 loop spans 17 amino acids. V lost 1 base and J 5 bases, leaving 22 bases between the germline ends. CDR1 and CDR2 (germline): SQVTM, ANQGSEA. In DNA, the CDR3 is TGCAGCGTTGAAGCCTCGGGCTTCGGGCGGGGTAAAGATACGCAGTATTTT. As protein: CSVEASGFGRGKDTQYF.

This clonotype has ten or more counts. The chain carries TRBV2 and TRBJ1-1, with D uncertain. The length of the CDR3 is 11 residues. Trimming removed 3 bases from V and 4 bases from J, with 3 bases in between. Looked up from germline, CDR1 is SNHLY and CDR2 is FYNNEI. This CDR3 is CASSDRTEAFF. In nucleotides, the CDR3 is TGTGCCAGCAGTGATCGCACTGAAGCTTTCTTT.